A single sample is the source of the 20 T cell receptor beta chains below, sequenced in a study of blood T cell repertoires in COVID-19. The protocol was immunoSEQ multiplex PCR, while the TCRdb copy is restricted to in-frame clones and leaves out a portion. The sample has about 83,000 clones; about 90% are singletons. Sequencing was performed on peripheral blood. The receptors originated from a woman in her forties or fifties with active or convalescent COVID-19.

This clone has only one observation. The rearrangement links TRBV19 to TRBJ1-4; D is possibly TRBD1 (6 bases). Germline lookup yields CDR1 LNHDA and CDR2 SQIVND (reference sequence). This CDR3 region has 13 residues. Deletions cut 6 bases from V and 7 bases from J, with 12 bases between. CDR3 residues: CASREQGGEKLFF. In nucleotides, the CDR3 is TGTGCCAGTAGGGAACAGGGCGGTGAAAAACTGTTTTTT.

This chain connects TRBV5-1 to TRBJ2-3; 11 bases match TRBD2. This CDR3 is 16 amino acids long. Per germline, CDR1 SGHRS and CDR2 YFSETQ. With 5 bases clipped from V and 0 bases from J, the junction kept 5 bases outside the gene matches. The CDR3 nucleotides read TGCGCCAGCAGACCCACTAGCGGGGGCAGCACAGATACGCAGTATTTT. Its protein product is CASRPTSGGSTDTQYF.

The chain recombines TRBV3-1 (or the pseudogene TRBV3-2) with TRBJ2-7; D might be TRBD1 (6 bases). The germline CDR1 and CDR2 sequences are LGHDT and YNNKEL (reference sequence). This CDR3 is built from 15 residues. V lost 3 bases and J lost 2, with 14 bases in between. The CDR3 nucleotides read TGTGCCAGCAGCCAGGGAGCAGGGGTCCCCTACGAGCAGTACTTC. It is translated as CASSQGAGVPYEQYF.

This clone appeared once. The CDR3 bases are TGTGCCAGCAGCTTCTACAGGGGTGGGTTAGCCAAAAACATTCAGTACTTC. As protein: CASSFYRGGLAKNIQYF. V gene TRBV7-2 combines with J gene TRBJ2-4; TRBD1 matches 7 bases. With 3 bases clipped from V and 0 bases from J, the junction kept 8 bases outside the gene matches. Germline assignment: CDR1 SGHTA and CDR2 FQGNSA. CDR3 length: 17 residues.

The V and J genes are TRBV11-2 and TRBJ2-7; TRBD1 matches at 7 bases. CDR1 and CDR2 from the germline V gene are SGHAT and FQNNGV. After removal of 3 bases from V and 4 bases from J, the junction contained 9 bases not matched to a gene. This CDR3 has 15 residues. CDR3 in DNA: TGTGCCAGCAGCTTCTACAGGGGTGTTGGGTACGAGCAGTACTTC. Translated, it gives CASSFYRGVGYEQYF.

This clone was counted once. CDR3 residues: CASSQDLSRQGLSYEQYF. The CDR3 bases are TGCGCCAGCAGCCAAGATCTCTCCAGGCAGGGGCTCTCCTACGAGCAGTACTTC. This chain connects TRBV4-3 to TRBJ2-7; maybe TRBD1 (6 bases). V was clipped by 0 bases and J by 0 bases, with 18 bases between them. Germline V gene lookup returns CDR1 LGHNA and CDR2 YSLEER. The CDR3 contains 18 residues.

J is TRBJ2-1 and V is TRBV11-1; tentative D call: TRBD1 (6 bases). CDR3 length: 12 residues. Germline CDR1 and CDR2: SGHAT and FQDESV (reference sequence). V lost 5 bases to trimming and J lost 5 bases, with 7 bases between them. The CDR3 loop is CASSHRDNEQFF. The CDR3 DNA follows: TGTGCCAGCAGCCACAGGGACAATGAGCAGTTCTTC.

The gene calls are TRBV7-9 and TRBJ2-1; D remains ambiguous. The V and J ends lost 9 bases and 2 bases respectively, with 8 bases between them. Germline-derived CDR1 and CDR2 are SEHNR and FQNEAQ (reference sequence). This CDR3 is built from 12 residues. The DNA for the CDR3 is TGTGCCAGTCGATCAGCCTACAATGAGCAGTTCTTC. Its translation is CASRSAYNEQFF.

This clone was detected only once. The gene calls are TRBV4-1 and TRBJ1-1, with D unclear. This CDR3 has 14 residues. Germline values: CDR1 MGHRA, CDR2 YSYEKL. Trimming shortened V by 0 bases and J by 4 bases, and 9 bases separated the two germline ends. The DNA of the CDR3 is TGCGCCAGCAGCCAAGAGGGCGCTGGCACTGAAGCTTTCTTT. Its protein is CASSQEGAGTEAFF.

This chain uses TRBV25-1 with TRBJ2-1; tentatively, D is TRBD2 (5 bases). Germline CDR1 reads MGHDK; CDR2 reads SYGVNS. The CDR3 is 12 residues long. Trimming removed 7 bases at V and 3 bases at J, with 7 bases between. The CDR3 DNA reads TGTGCCAGCAATCGGGACTACAATGAGCAGTTCTTC. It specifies CASNRDYNEQFF.

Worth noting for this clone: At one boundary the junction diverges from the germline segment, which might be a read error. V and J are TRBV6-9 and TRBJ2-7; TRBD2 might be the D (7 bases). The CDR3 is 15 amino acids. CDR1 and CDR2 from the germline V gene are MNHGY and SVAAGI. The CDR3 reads CARPGGGQTSSEQYF. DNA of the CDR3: TGTGCCAGACCGGGCGGGGGACAAACTTCCTCCGAGCAGTACTTC.

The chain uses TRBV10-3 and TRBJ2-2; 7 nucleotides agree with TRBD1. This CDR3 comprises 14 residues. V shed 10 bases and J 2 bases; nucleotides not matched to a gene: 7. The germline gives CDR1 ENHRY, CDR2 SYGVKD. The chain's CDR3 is CASSSGGNTGELFF. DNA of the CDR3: TGTGCCAGCAGCTCAGGGGGAAACACCGGGGAGCTGTTTTTT.

The CDR3 is CSVVGLAGADTQYF. DNA of the CDR3: TGCAGCGTTGTAGGACTAGCGGGGGCAGATACGCAGTATTTT. The V and J genes are TRBV29-1 and TRBJ2-3, with 13 bases that match TRBD2. The CDR3 length is 14 residues. Germline assignment: CDR1 SQVTM and CDR2 ANQGSEA. V shed 4 bases, J shed 4 bases, and the junction held 2 bases outside the gene matches.

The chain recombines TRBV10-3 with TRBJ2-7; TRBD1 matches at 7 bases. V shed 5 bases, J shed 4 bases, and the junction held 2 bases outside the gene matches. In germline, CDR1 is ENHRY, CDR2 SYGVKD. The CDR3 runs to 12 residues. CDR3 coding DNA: TGTGCCATCAGTAGGGACAGTTACGAGCAGTACTTC. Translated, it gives CAISRDSYEQYF.

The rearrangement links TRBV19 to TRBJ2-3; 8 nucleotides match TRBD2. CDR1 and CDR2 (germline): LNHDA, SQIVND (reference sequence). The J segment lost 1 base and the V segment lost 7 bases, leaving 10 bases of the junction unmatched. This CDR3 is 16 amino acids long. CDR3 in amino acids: CASNPHGGAGTDTQYF. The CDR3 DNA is TGTGCCAGTAATCCTCACGGGGGGGCGGGCACAGATACGCAGTATTTT.

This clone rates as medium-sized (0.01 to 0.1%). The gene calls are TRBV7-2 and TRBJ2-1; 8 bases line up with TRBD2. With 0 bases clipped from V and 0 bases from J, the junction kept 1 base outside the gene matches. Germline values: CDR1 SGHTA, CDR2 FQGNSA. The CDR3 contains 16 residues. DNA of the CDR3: TGTGCCAGCAGCTTAGCAGGGACTAGCTCCTACAATGAGCAGTTCTTC. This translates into CASSLAGTSSYNEQFF. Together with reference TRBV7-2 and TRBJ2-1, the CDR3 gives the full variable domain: GAGVSQSPSNKVTEKGKDVELRCDPISGHTALYWYRQSLGQGLEFLIYFQGNSAPDKSGLPSDRFSAERTGGSVSTLTIQRTQQEDSAVYLCASSLAGTSSYNEQFFGPGTRLTVL.

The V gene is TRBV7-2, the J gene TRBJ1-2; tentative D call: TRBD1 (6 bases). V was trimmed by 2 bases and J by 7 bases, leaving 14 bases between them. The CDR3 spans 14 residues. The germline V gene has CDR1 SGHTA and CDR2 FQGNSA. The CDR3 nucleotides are TGTGCCAGCAGCTTATTCACAGGGACGGCTGGCTACACCTTC. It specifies CASSLFTGTAGYTF. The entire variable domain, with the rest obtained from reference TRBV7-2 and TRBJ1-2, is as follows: GAGVSQSPSNKVTEKGKDVELRCDPISGHTALYWYRQSLGQGLEFLIYFQGNSAPDKSGLPSDRFSAERTGGSVSTLTIQRTQQEDSAVYLCASSLFTGTAGYTFGSGTRLTVV.

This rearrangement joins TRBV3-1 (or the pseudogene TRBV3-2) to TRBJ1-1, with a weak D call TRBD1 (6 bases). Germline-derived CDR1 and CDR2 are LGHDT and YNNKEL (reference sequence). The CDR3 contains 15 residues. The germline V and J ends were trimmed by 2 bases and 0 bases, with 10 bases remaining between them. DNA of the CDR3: TGTGCCAGCAGCCAAAGGGGGAGCCTGAACACTGAAGCTTTCTTT. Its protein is CASSQRGSLNTEAFF.

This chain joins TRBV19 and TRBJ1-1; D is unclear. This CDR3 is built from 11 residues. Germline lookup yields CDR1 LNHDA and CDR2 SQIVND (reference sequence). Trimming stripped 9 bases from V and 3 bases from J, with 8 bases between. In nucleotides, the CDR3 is TGTGCCAGCCTATTCGACACTGAAGCTTTCTTT. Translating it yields CASLFDTEAFF.

CDR3 sequence: CASSQVTGGQPQHF. The CDR3 DNA reads as TGCGCCAGCAGCCAAGTCACCGGGGGTCAGCCCCAGCATTTT. J is TRBJ1-5 and V is TRBV4-1, with D tentatively TRBD1 (5 bases). The V end was cut by 1 base, the J end by 6 bases, with 10 bases between. The germline V gene has CDR1 MGHRA and CDR2 YSYEKL. The CDR3 covers 14 residues.